The next 27 T cell receptor beta chains were all read from a single sample in a study of technical replicates of blood from a few donors. Clones were read by immunoSEQ multiplex PCR, and TCRdb kept only the in-frame ones, dropping some. The data contain approximately 81,000 clones, approximately 94% of them singletons. The sequenced material came from T cells isolated from PBMCs. The receptors were sampled from a human donor in good health.

The rearrangement links TRBV6-1 to TRBJ2-5; 9 nucleotides match TRBD2. Germline CDR1 and CDR2: MNHNS and SASEGT. This CDR3 is built from 14 residues. Trimming cost V 4 bases and J 6 bases; bases outside gene matches: 6. Here the CDR3 DNA reads TGTGCCAGCAGTGCCGGGACTAGCAGCCAGACCCAGTACTTC. Protein: CASSAGTSSQTQYF.

The V call is TRBV6-5, the J call TRBJ2-1, with 8 bases fitting TRBD2. CDR1 and CDR2 from the germline V gene are MNHEY and SVGAGI. V lost 3 bases, J lost 2 bases, and 6 bases stayed unmatched. The CDR3 consists of 16 residues. The CDR3 spells CASSYFSGTTYNEQFF. Here the CDR3 DNA reads TGTGCCAGCAGTTATTTTAGCGGGACAACCTACAATGAGCAGTTCTTC.

The chain joins TRBV15 to TRBJ1-2; D uncertain. This CDR3 has 15 amino acids. Germline CDR1 and CDR2: LNHNV and YYDKDF (reference sequence). Deletions cut 5 bases from V and 7 bases from J, with 20 bases between. The chain's CDR3 is CATSRGGNSLGGYTF. Written as DNA, the CDR3 is TGTGCCACCAGCCGCGGAGGAAACAGTTTAGGTGGCTACACCTTC.

This chain uses TRBV5-5 with TRBJ2-7, with a tentative D call TRBD2 (7 bases). Between the trimmed V and J ends, which lost 1 base and 0 bases, there was a span of 20 bases. Germline assignment: CDR1 SGHKS and CDR2 YYEKEE (reference sequence). The CDR3 consists of 18 residues. The CDR3 nucleotides read TGTGCCAGCAGCTTGAGGGGGGGTACAGGGAGGATCTCCTACGAGCAGTACTTC. This codes for CASSLRGGTGRISYEQYF.

The genes are TRBV27 and TRBJ1-1, with 8 bases fitting TRBD1. The CDR3 is made up of 16 amino acids. V shed 6 bases and J 2 bases; nucleotides not matched to a gene: 11. CDR1 and CDR2 from the germline V gene are MNHEY and SMNVEV (reference sequence). The DNA of the CDR3 is TGTGCCAGCAGAAGGGACAGGCGAACCATTAACACTGAAGCTTTCTTT. This translates into CASRRDRRTINTEAFF.

V usage is TRBV6-5 and J usage is TRBJ2-1; D not certain. Trimming left V 0 bases short and J 3 bases short, with 3 bases between. This CDR3 spans 13 amino acids. Germline V lookup: CDR1 MNHEY, CDR2 SVGAGI. CDR3 in amino acids: CASSYSGYNEQFF. The CDR3 nucleotides are TGTGCCAGCAGTTACTCCGGCTACAATGAGCAGTTCTTC.

The genes are TRBV29-1 and TRBJ2-7; D may be TRBD2 (6 bases). The ends were cut back, 4 bases at V and 0 bases at J, with 10 bases in the middle. This CDR3 has 13 amino acids. The germline gives CDR1 SQVTM, CDR2 ANQGSEA. The CDR3 DNA sequence: TGCAGCGTTGGCGGGATGGTCTCCTACGAGCAGTACTTC. Amino acid sequence: CSVGGMVSYEQYF.

This rearrangement joins TRBV6-1 to TRBJ2-3; the D gene is possibly TRBD2 (5 bases). CDR3 length equals 17 residues. V lost 2 bases and J lost 4, with 19 bases in between. Germline CDR1 reads MNHNS; CDR2 reads SASEGT. CDR3 nucleotides: TGTGCCAGCAGTGAAATAGGCCGGCCCGGGGTCCCAGATACGCAGTATTTT. Its protein is CASSEIGRPGVPDTQYF.

The chain is built from TRBV7-2 and TRBJ1-5; 9 bases agree with TRBD1. This CDR3 comprises 18 residues. V shed 3 bases and J 4 bases; nucleotides not matched to a gene: 13. Germline V gene sequence: CDR1 SGHTA, CDR2 FQGNSA. The CDR3 spells CASSFSTGTGRLNQPQHF. CDR3 DNA: TGTGCCAGCAGCTTTTCTACCGGGACAGGGAGATTAAATCAGCCCCAGCATTTT. The full variable domain, rest sourced from reference TRBV7-2 and TRBJ1-5, is GAGVSQSPSNKVTEKGKDVELRCDPISGHTALYWYRQSLGQGLEFLIYFQGNSAPDKSGLPSDRFSAERTGGSVSTLTIQRTQQEDSAVYLCASSFSTGTGRLNQPQHFGDGTRLSIL.

This chain joins TRBV4-1 and TRBJ2-7, with 7 bases lining up with TRBD1. The V gene end was trimmed by 2 bases and the J gene end by 3 bases; junction bases not matched to a gene: 7. Germline CDR1 is MGHRA and CDR2 is YSYEKL. The CDR3 totals 15 residues. The CDR3 region is CASSQKTGAFYEQYF. The CDR3 DNA reads TGCGCCAGCAGCCAAAAAACAGGGGCCTTCTACGAGCAGTACTTC.

This chain connects TRBV28 to TRBJ1-1; D is perhaps TRBD1 (6 bases). Germline CDR1 reads MDHEN; CDR2 reads SYDVKM. V was clipped by 2 bases and J by 2 bases, with 12 bases between them. The CDR3 has 15 residues. The CDR3 region is CASSLPRGGNTEAFF. The DNA for the CDR3 is TGTGCCAGCAGTTTACCCAGGGGCGGAAACACTGAAGCTTTCTTT.

V usage is TRBV6-1 and J usage is TRBJ2-7; weak D call: TRBD2 (6 bases). Germline V gene data show CDR1 as MNHNS and CDR2 as SASEGT. CDR3 length equals 12 residues. V lost 1 base and J lost 5, with 6 bases in between. The CDR3 bases are TGTGCCAGCAGTGAAGGGAGGGACGAGCAGTACTTC. Protein product: CASSEGRDEQYF.

This rearrangement joins TRBV5-1 to TRBJ2-5; the match to TRBD2 covers 7 bases. In germline, CDR1 is SGHRS, CDR2 YFSETQ. This CDR3 is 13 amino acids long. V was pared by 4 bases and J by 5 bases, with 5 bases of the junction left unmatched. The CDR3 DNA is TGCGCCAGCAGCCGGGAGGTACGGGAGACCCAGTACTTC. Encoded protein: CASSREVRETQYF.

The chain has TRBV9 and TRBJ2-7; 9 nucleotides line up with TRBD1. Per the germline V gene, CDR1 is SGDLS and CDR2 is YYNGEE. Losses at the gene ends were 0 bases for V and 1 base for J; bases not matched to a gene: 5. The CDR3 has 16 residues. CDR3 sequence reads: CASSVGSGQGSYEQYF. CDR3 DNA sequence: TGTGCCAGCAGCGTAGGTTCAGGACAGGGGTCCTACGAGCAGTACTTC.

This chain uses TRBV18 with TRBJ1-2; 9 nucleotides align to TRBD1. CDR3 length: 16 amino acids. V lost 3 bases, J lost 8 bases, and 13 bases stayed unmatched. Germline V lookup: CDR1 KGHSH, CDR2 LQKENI. The CDR3 coding sequence is TGTGCCAGCTCACCGGGACAGGGAAACTATGGCCTGGGCTACACCTTC. Translating it yields CASSPGQGNYGLGYTF.

CDR3 residues: CAISEKPGGSNTEAFF. DNA for the CDR3: TGTGCCATCAGTGAGAAGCCAGGGGGGTCGAACACTGAAGCTTTCTTT. The genes are TRBV10-3 and TRBJ1-1, with 7 bases identical to TRBD1. The germline CDR1 and CDR2 sequences are ENHRY and SYGVKD. J gave up 1 base and V 2 bases, and 7 bases lay outside the gene matches. The CDR3 is 16 residues long.

This chain connects TRBV6-1 to TRBJ2-5; TRBD2 matches 7 bases. The J segment lost 4 bases and the V segment lost 10 bases, leaving 9 bases of the junction unmatched. Germline CDR1 and CDR2: MNHNS and SASEGT. The CDR3 has 13 residues. The CDR3 is CATRFPSGETQYF. Written as DNA, the CDR3 is TGTGCCACGAGGTTCCCTAGCGGAGAGACCCAGTACTTC.

The rearrangement links TRBV11-3 to TRBJ1-3; a weak D match, TRBD1 (6 bases). The CDR3 runs 15 residues. V lost 5 bases, J lost 4 bases, and 15 bases lay in between. CDR1 is SGHNT, CDR2 YENEEA, per germline. For the CDR3, the DNA is TGTGCCAGCAGCCTCGGGCAGGGGAACGGAAACACCATATATTTT. Translating gives CASSLGQGNGNTIYF. Full variable domain (missing parts from reference TRBV11-3 and TRBJ1-3): EAGVVQSPRYKIIEKKQPVAFWCNPISGHNTLYWYLQNLGQGPELLIRYENEEAVDDSQLPKDRFSAERLKGVDSTLKIQPAELGDSAVYLCASSLGQGNGNTIYFGEGSWLTVV.

The chain combines TRBV6-5 with TRBJ2-7; D remains ambiguous. This CDR3 has 13 amino acids. CDR1 MNHEY and CDR2 SVGAGI come from the germline V gene. The ends were cut back, 2 bases at V and 6 bases at J, with 11 bases in the middle. The CDR3 coding sequence is TGTGCCAGCAGTTACGCCAGATCACGCGAGCAGTACTTC. Translating gives CASSYARSREQYF.

The chain couples TRBV7-9 to TRBJ2-7, with 8 bases aligning to TRBD1. Germline CDR1 SEHNR, CDR2 FQNEAQ (reference sequence). The J segment lost 7 bases and the V segment lost 3 bases, leaving 17 bases of the junction unmatched. This CDR3 has 17 residues. CDR3 in DNA: TGTGCCAGCAGCTTGCCGGCATCGACAGGGGTTAAAGAGGAGCAGTACTTC. It translates to CASSLPASTGVKEEQYF.

The rearrangement links TRBV6-6 to TRBJ2-5; D remains unclear. Trimming took off 5 bases at V and 5 bases at J, with 18 bases between the two ends. Looked up from germline, CDR1 is MNHNY and CDR2 is SVGAGI (reference sequence). The CDR3 runs 15 residues. This chain's CDR3 is CASSTQAVFVETQYF. The CDR3 DNA reads TGTGCCAGCAGTACCCAGGCAGTATTCGTCGAGACCCAGTACTTC.

This chain connects TRBV6-1 to TRBJ2-2; tentatively, D is TRBD2 (6 bases). Trimming took off 6 bases at V and 8 bases at J, with 19 bases between the two ends. CDR3 length equals 15 residues. Germline lookup yields CDR1 MNHNS and CDR2 SASEGT. For the CDR3, the DNA is TGTGCCAGCAGGGAGGAGGGTTGGAAGAGAGGGGAGCTGTTTTTT. It translates to CASREEGWKRGELFF.

The DNA of the CDR3 is TGTGCCAGCAGCTTAGGGTGGAGTCTAGCGGGAGAAACTGAGCAGTTCTTC. It yields the protein CASSLGWSLAGETEQFF. V and J are TRBV11-2 and TRBJ2-1; TRBD2 agrees at 10 bases. The CDR3 loop spans 17 amino acids. The V gene end was trimmed by 1 base and the J gene end by 9 bases; junction bases not matched to a gene: 12. From germline, CDR1 is SGHAT and CDR2 FQNNGV. The full variable domain, completed using reference TRBV11-2 and TRBJ2-1, is EAGVAQSPRYKIIEKRQSVAFWCNPISGHATLYWYQQILGQGPKLLIQFQNNGVVDDSQLPKDRFSAERLKGVDSTLKIQPAKLEDSAVYLCASSLGWSLAGETEQFFGPGTRLTVL.

This sequence joins TRBV12-5 and TRBJ2-5; possibly TRBD1 for D (5 bases). CDR1 is LGHNT and CDR2 is FRNRAP in the germline V gene. Trimming pared 5 bases from V and 5 bases from J, leaving 15 bases between. The CDR3 extends over 14 amino acids. DNA of the CDR3: TGTGCTAGTGGTCCACCGATGGGGCGTGAGACCCAGTACTTC. The encoded protein is CASGPPMGRETQYF.

The rearrangement links TRBV27 to TRBJ1-1; 7 bases line up with TRBD1. From germline, CDR1 is MNHEY and CDR2 SMNVEV (reference sequence). After removal of 7 bases from V and 0 bases from J, the junction contained 8 bases not matched to a gene. The CDR3 runs 15 residues. For the CDR3, the DNA is TGTGCCAGCACCCGGACAGGTAACATGAACACTGAAGCTTTCTTT. Translating gives CASTRTGNMNTEAFF.

The V call is TRBV29-1, the J call TRBJ1-5, with a tentative D call TRBD1 (5 bases). V lost 4 bases and J 2 bases, leaving 15 bases between the germline ends. Germline CDR1 is SQVTM and CDR2 is ANQGSEA. The CDR3 has 15 amino acids. The CDR3 reads CSVGVSGDGNQPQHF. The CDR3, as DNA: TGCAGCGTTGGGGTATCGGGGGATGGCAATCAGCCCCAGCATTTT. Variable domain in full (rest from reference TRBV29-1 and TRBJ1-5): SAVISQKPSRDICQRGTSLTIQCQVDSQVTMMFWYRQQPGQSLTLIATANQGSEATYESGFVIDKFPISRPNLTFSTLTVSNMSPEDSSIYLCSVGVSGDGNQPQHFGDGTRLSIL.

The chain joins TRBV11-3 to TRBJ2-1; D remains unclear. The V gene lost 6 bases and the J gene lost 4 bases, with 10 bases spanning the gap. Germline V CDR1 and CDR2: SGHNT, YENEEA. The CDR3 is 13 amino acids. The CDR3 DNA reads TGTGCCAGCAGTCTAGGCGCTTACAATGAGCAGTTCTTC. Its translation is CASSLGAYNEQFF.